These 27 T cell receptor beta chains came from one sample sequenced in a study of T cells in Graves' hyperthyroidism and ophthalmopathy. Using RNA transcripts as the source, TCR beta CDR3 regions were amplified. First-round RT-PCR targeting the TCR CDR3 was performed with the HTBI primer set. TCRdb processed the multiplex PCR reads anew with MiXCR; each CDR3 protein has one entry. The data contain about 360,000 distinct CDR3 sequences, 13% of them singletons. The specimen was blood. The source of these receptors is a man aged 25 to 40 with Graves' hyperthyroidism that later progressed to Graves' ophthalmopathy.

This clonotype was recorded many times. In DNA form, the CDR3 reads TGTGCCAGCAGCCCGAGGACGGGGTCCTATGGCTACACCTTC. Residues: CASSPRTGSYGYTF. The V call is TRBV7-9, the J call TRBJ1-2; no firm D call. The CDR3 spans 14 residues. Germline values: CDR1 SEHNR, CDR2 FQNEAQ (reference sequence). V was shortened by 5 bases and J by 4 bases, with 14 bases between the two germline ends.

This chain joins TRBV28 and TRBJ1-3; D ambiguous. Germline-derived CDR1 and CDR2 are MDHEN and SYDVKM. This CDR3 is 14 amino acids long. Trimming removed 5 bases from V and 3 bases from J, with 11 bases in between. CDR3 bases: TGTGCCAGCAGTCCCCAGGATGTTGGAAACACCATATATTTT. Amino acids: CASSPQDVGNTIYF.

In this sample, this clonotype turned up many times. The chain joins TRBV7-8 to TRBJ2-7, with D tentatively TRBD1 (5 bases). Trimming took 1 base from V and 6 from J, leaving 10 bases between them. Germline V gene lookup returns CDR1 SGHVS and CDR2 FQNEAQ. This CDR3 region has 13 residues. CDR3 amino acids: CASSLDPGAEQYF. CDR3 sequence (DNA): TGTGCCAGCAGCTTAGACCCTGGGGCCGAGCAGTACTTC.

This clonotype has a handful of counts. V gene TRBV18 combines with J gene TRBJ1-3; D not resolved. The germline V and J ends were trimmed by 5 bases and 0 bases, with 8 bases remaining between them. The germline CDR1 and CDR2 sequences are KGHSH and LQKENI. The CDR3 runs 14 residues. This chain's CDR3 is CASSTQASGNTIYF. CDR3 DNA sequence: TGTGCCAGCTCAACCCAGGCCTCTGGAAACACCATATATTTT.

The rearrangement links TRBV4-1 to TRBJ1-4; a weak D match, TRBD1 (5 bases). V was clipped by 0 bases and J by 5 bases, with 13 bases between them. Germline V gene data show CDR1 as MGHRA and CDR2 as YSYEKL. The CDR3 runs 16 residues. The CDR3 DNA follows: TGCGCCAGCAGCCAAGATTGGGGGAGGGGCAATGAAAAACTGTTTTTT. The encoded protein is CASSQDWGRGNEKLFF.

The J gene is TRBJ1-2, the V gene TRBV6-1; a possible D gene is TRBD1 (5 bases). CDR3 length equals 13 residues. From germline, CDR1 is MNHNS and CDR2 SASEGT. The V end lost 3 bases, the J end lost 8 bases, and 13 bases lay between the germline ends. The DNA of the CDR3 is TGTGCCAGCAGTGATGGACGGGGCGTAGGCTACACCTTC. It yields the protein CASSDGRGVGYTF.

This clonotype was detected many times. V usage is TRBV7-9 and J usage is TRBJ2-7; 8 bases are a match to TRBD1. Germline loops: CDR1 SEHNR, CDR2 FQNEAQ (reference sequence). The CDR3 is 14 residues long. The ends lost 3 bases at V and 4 bases at J; junction bases unmatched: 5. DNA for the CDR3: TGTGCCAGCAGCTTTCAGGGGGCAGGTTACGAGCAGTACTTC. It translates to CASSFQGAGYEQYF. Combining the CDR3 with reference TRBV7-9 and TRBJ2-7 gives the whole variable domain DTGVSQNPRHKITKRGQNVTFRCDPISEHNRLYWYRQTLGQGPEFLTYFQNEAQLEKSRLLSDRFSAERPKGSFSTLEIQRTEQGDSAMYLCASSFQGAGYEQYFGPGTRLTVT.

This clonotype has just a few counts. The chain recombines TRBV27 with TRBJ2-7; D unresolved. Per the germline V gene, CDR1 is MNHEY and CDR2 is SMNVEV (reference sequence). V gave up 7 bases and J gave up 6 bases, with 13 bases separating them. The CDR3 sequence is 12 residues long. For the CDR3, the DNA is TGTGCCAGCAAGGCCGTTGGGCGCGAGCAGTACTTC. Residues: CASKAVGREQYF.

This clonotype was counted ten times or more. The V gene is TRBV7-9, the J gene TRBJ2-3; D remains unclear. The V end lost 4 bases, the J end lost 5 bases, and 10 bases lay between the germline ends. Looked up from germline, CDR1 is SEHNR and CDR2 is FQNEAQ (reference sequence). The CDR3 loop spans 13 amino acids. The CDR3 DNA reads TGTGCCAGCAGCTCAGCCCGGAGAGATACGCAGTATTTT. Protein: CASSSARRDTQYF. The entire variable domain, with the rest obtained from reference TRBV7-9 and TRBJ2-3, is as follows: DTGVSQNPRHKITKRGQNVTFRCDPISEHNRLYWYRQTLGQGPEFLTYFQNEAQLEKSRLLSDRFSAERPKGSFSTLEIQRTEQGDSAMYLCASSSARRDTQYFGPGTRLTVL.

The chain carries TRBV28 and TRBJ1-2, with 9 bases that match TRBD1. There are 12 residues in the CDR3. Germline CDR1 is MDHEN and CDR2 is SYDVKM. V trimming: 5 bases; J trimming: 8 bases; junction bases outside the gene matches: 3. The CDR3, as DNA: TGTGCCAGCAGTGGGACAGGGTGGGGCTACACCTTC. Translation gives CASSGTGWGYTF.

This clonotype was detected many times. J is TRBJ1-2 and V is TRBV5-1, with D perhaps TRBD1 (5 bases). The CDR3 length is 13 residues. Germline V gives CDR1 SGHRS, CDR2 YFSETQ. V was pared by 5 bases and J by 5 bases, with 13 bases between. CDR3 loop: CASRQRQPYGYTF. In nucleotides, the CDR3 is TGCGCCAGCAGGCAAAGACAGCCTTATGGCTACACCTTC.

This clonotype has a handful of counts. CDR3 sequence (DNA): TGTGCCAGCAGCTCTGTTCTCTACTCTGACACCGACTACGAGCAGTACTTC. The encoded protein is CASSSVLYSDTDYEQYF. This chain uses TRBV5-6 with TRBJ2-7; D not certain. CDR1 and CDR2 from the germline V gene are SGHDT and YYEEEE. The V and J ends lost 3 bases and 3 bases respectively, with 22 bases between them. The CDR3 sequence is 17 residues long. The whole variable domain, remainder taken from reference TRBV5-6 and TRBJ2-7, is DAGVTQSPTHLIKTRGQQVTLRCSPKSGHDTVSWYQQALGQGPQFIFQYYEEEERQRGNFPDRFSGHQFPNYSSELNVNALLLGDSALYLCASSSVLYSDTDYEQYFGPGTRLTVT.

Ten or more counts support this clonotype. This chain connects TRBV10-3 to TRBJ2-7; 9 bases agree with TRBD1. After removal of 6 bases from V and 3 bases from J, the junction contained 9 bases not matched to a gene. The CDR3 totals 15 residues. The germline CDR1 and CDR2 sequences are ENHRY and SYGVKD. CDR3 nucleotides: TGTGCCATCAGCCGGGGACAGGGTGTCGACTACGAGCAGTACTTC. Translated, it gives CAISRGQGVDYEQYF.

The chain couples TRBV20-1 to TRBJ2-5; 13 nucleotides agree with TRBD2. This CDR3 has 15 residues. The J segment lost 2 bases and the V segment lost 5 bases, leaving 5 bases of the junction unmatched. Germline CDR1 DFQATT, CDR2 SNEGSKA (reference sequence). As DNA, the CDR3 is TGCAGTGCTTCGGGACTAGCGGGGTTACAAGAGACCCAGTACTTC. It yields the protein CSASGLAGLQETQYF.

As regards this clonotype: A much larger clone is a single base away; this may be a read error. The chain couples TRBV10-3 to TRBJ2-1; D is possibly TRBD1 (6 bases). Germline loops: CDR1 ENHRY, CDR2 SYGVKD. The CDR3 is 16 residues long. The CDR3 sequence: CANSESWQGIYNEQFF. The CDR3 DNA reads as TGTGCCAACAGTGAGTCGTGGCAGGGGATCTACAATGAGCAGTTCTTC.

In DNA form, the CDR3 reads TGTGCCAGCAGTTCCAGAAGCGGGGGGGCCTCCTACAATGAGCAGTTCTTC. This encodes CASSSRSGGASYNEQFF. This chain joins TRBV6-2 or TRBV6-3 and TRBJ2-1; 10 bases match TRBD2. This CDR3 region has 17 residues. Germline values: CDR1 MNHEY, CDR2 SVGEGT. The J segment lost 0 bases and the V segment lost 4 bases, leaving 6 bases of the junction unmatched.

With respect to this clonotype: A read error may explain this, as a much larger clone is one base away. The conserved final phenylalanine or tryptophan is absent from the CDR3, which likely points to a read error. The chain recombines TRBV28 with TRBJ1-2; 7 bases are shared with TRBD1. The CDR3 runs 13 residues. The trim removed 6 bases at V and 6 bases at J, leaving 7 bases unmatched. CDR1 is MDHEN, CDR2 SYDVKM, per germline. This CDR3 reads CASSRDRADGYTL. As DNA, the CDR3 is TGTGCCAGCAGCCGCGACAGGGCTGATGGCTACACCCTC.

At least ten counts were recorded for this clonotype. CDR3 residues: CASSQGATGGRTNEKLFF. CDR3 DNA: TGTGCCAGCAGCCAAGGGGCTACGGGGGGACGGACTAATGAAAAACTGTTTTTT. V gene TRBV3-1 combines with J gene TRBJ1-4; D is possibly TRBD1 (5 bases). The CDR3 extends over 18 amino acids. Germline lookup yields CDR1 LGHDT and CDR2 YNNKEL (reference sequence). V was shortened by 1 base and J by 2 bases, with 17 bases between the two germline ends.

The chain couples TRBV9 to TRBJ1-4; D possibly corresponds to TRBD1 (5 bases). The CDR3 is 15 residues long. Trimming pared 3 bases from V and 3 bases from J, leaving 12 bases between. Per germline, CDR1 SGDLS and CDR2 YYNGEE. CDR3 sequence reads: CASSGETASNEKLFF. Here the CDR3 DNA reads TGTGCCAGCAGCGGCGAGACAGCGTCTAATGAAAAACTGTTTTTT. The variable domain in full, completed from reference TRBV9 and TRBJ1-4, reads DSGVTQTPKHLITATGQRVTLRCSPRSGDLSVYWYQQSLDQGLQFLIQYYNGEERAKGNILERFSAQQFPDLHSELNLSSLELGDSALYFCASSGETASNEKLFFGSGTQLSVL.

This clonotype occurred many times. The V call is TRBV12-3 or TRBV12-4, the J call TRBJ1-1, with D possibly being TRBD1 (6 bases). CDR3 length: 13 residues. Trimming removed 6 bases from V and 4 bases from J, with 12 bases in between. The CDR3: CASSPGTLTEAFF. CDR3 bases: TGTGCCAGCAGCCCGGGGACACTCACTGAAGCTTTCTTT.

This clonotype appeared a few times. The chain combines TRBV10-3 with TRBJ2-5, with 7 bases that match TRBD1. The CDR3 runs to 16 residues. The V gene's germline CDR1 is ENHRY and CDR2 SYGVKD. Trimming took 6 bases from V and 0 from J; bases not matched to a gene: 10. The CDR3 is CAISQSRTGYQETQYF. The CDR3 region has the DNA TGTGCCATCAGCCAATCCCGGACAGGCTACCAAGAGACCCAGTACTTC.

This clonotype was detected ten times or more. This chain connects TRBV27 to TRBJ1-5, with D perhaps matching TRBD1 (5 bases). The V gene lost 8 bases and the J gene lost 0 bases, with 11 bases spanning the gap. CDR1 is MNHEY and CDR2 is SMNVEV in the germline V gene (reference sequence). The CDR3 length is 14 residues. CDR3 DNA: TGTGCCAGCGATATGAGGGGTAGCAATCAGCCCCAGCATTTT. Translating gives CASDMRGSNQPQHF.

This clonotype has at least ten counts. J is TRBJ1-2 and V is TRBV30; TRBD1 matches 9 bases. With 3 bases clipped from V and 6 bases from J, the junction kept 8 bases outside the gene matches. This CDR3 region has 14 residues. CDR1 and CDR2 from the germline V gene are GTSNPN and SVGIG (reference sequence). CDR3 coding DNA: TGTGCCTGGAGGAATACAGGGGGCTCCGATGGCTACACCTTC. Translation: CAWRNTGGSDGYTF.

This clonotype was counted at least ten times. J is TRBJ1-2 and V is TRBV7-6; D is possibly TRBD1 (6 bases). Germline V gene lookup returns CDR1 SGHVS and CDR2 FNYEAQ. The CDR3 loop spans 12 amino acids. V lost 5 bases to trimming and J lost 8 bases, with 12 bases between them. In DNA form, the CDR3 reads TGTGCCAGCAGCGGCACAGGGAACGGCTACACCTTC. Translation: CASSGTGNGYTF.

The chain has TRBV19 and TRBJ1-5; D is undetermined. With 7 bases removed from V and 0 bases from J, the gap between germline ends came to 19 bases. The CDR3 runs to 17 residues. Germline values: CDR1 LNHDA, CDR2 SQIVND (reference sequence). The CDR3, as DNA: TGTGCCAGTACCCTGCGGAACACCCTATATAGCAATCAGCCCCAGCATTTT. This sequence encodes CASTLRNTLYSNQPQHF.

Concerning this clonotype: This may be a read error: a much more frequent sequence differs by one nucleotide. The J gene is TRBJ2-1, the V gene TRBV20-1, with 8 bases aligning to TRBD1. V lost 0 bases to trimming and J lost 4 bases; unmatched junction nucleotides: 2. Germline CDR1 is DFQATT and CDR2 is SNEGSKA (reference sequence). The CDR3 spans 14 residues. For the CDR3, the DNA is TGCAGTGCTAGAGATGGGGACAGGTACAATGAGCAGTTCTTC. The encoded protein is CSARDGDRYNEQFF.

The chain carries TRBV6-5 and TRBJ1-4; D call uncertain. From germline, CDR1 is MNHEY and CDR2 SVGAGI. Trimming removed 0 bases at V and 8 bases at J, with 19 bases between. This CDR3 region has 17 residues. The CDR3 here is CASSYSREGGSQEKLFF. The DNA of the CDR3 is TGTGCCAGCAGTTACTCGAGGGAGGGCGGGAGTCAGGAAAAACTGTTTTTT.